One sample yielded the 18 T cell receptor beta chains listed below, sequenced in a study of cytomegalovirus exposure and HLA in healthy donors. Use of 60 Vbeta and 13 Jbeta primers characterized the PCR. Method: immunoSEQ multiplex PCR; TCRdb's copy keeps in-frame clones and lacks some. The table includes about 100,000 clones, over 60% detected once. Source material: PBMCs. The receptor source for this set is a male donor in good health and CMV-seronegative.

The rearrangement links TRBV7-3 to TRBJ2-5; 10 bases align to TRBD1. The V and J ends lost 5 bases and 5 bases, in that order; junction bases with no gene match: 8. Germline V CDR1 and CDR2: SGHTA, FQGTGA. This CDR3 spans 15 amino acids. The CDR3 loop is CASSPGTGVDETQYF. The CDR3 DNA reads TGTGCCAGCAGCCCGGGGACAGGGGTGGACGAGACCCAGTACTTC.

The chain has TRBV11-2 and TRBJ2-7; D is perhaps TRBD2 (6 bases). CDR1 is SGHAT, CDR2 FQNNGV, per germline. V lost 0 bases, J lost 0 bases, and 12 bases lay in between. The length of the CDR3 is 16 residues. The CDR3 is CASSLESAGYSYEQYF. The DNA for the CDR3 is TGTGCCAGCAGCTTAGAATCGGCGGGGTACTCCTACGAGCAGTACTTC.

The V and J genes are TRBV6-5 and TRBJ2-7; tentative D call: TRBD1 (5 bases). Per the germline V gene, CDR1 is MNHEY and CDR2 is SVGAGI. V dropped 6 bases and J dropped 3 bases, with 15 bases sitting between them. CDR3 length equals 14 residues. Written as DNA, the CDR3 is TGTGCCAGCAGCCGAGGACAATCCTTCTACGAGCAGTACTTC. It yields the protein CASSRGQSFYEQYF.

As DNA, the CDR3 is TGTGCCAGCAGTCAGTCCGACAGGGATGGCACAGATACGCAGTATTTT. Protein product: CASSQSDRDGTDTQYF. V usage is TRBV6-4 and J usage is TRBJ2-3; 7 bases match TRBD1. Germline CDR1 MRHNA, CDR2 SNTAGT. The CDR3 loop spans 16 amino acids. With 5 bases clipped from V and 1 base from J, the junction kept 9 bases outside the gene matches.

CDR3 coding DNA: TGCGCCAGCAGCTACAGGGGCTCTGGAAACACCATATATTTT. Amino acid sequence: CASSYRGSGNTIYF. The chain uses TRBV4-1 and TRBJ1-3; TRBD1 matches 7 bases. CDR3 size: 14 residues. J was trimmed by 0 bases and V by 5 bases; bases with no gene match: 1. Per germline, CDR1 MGHRA and CDR2 YSYEKL.

The genes are TRBV30 and TRBJ1-1; D perhaps matches TRBD1 (5 bases). V was shortened by 8 bases and J by 7 bases, with 20 bases between the two germline ends. CDR1 and CDR2 from the germline V gene are GTSNPN and SVGIG (reference sequence). CDR3 length: 13 amino acids. DNA of the CDR3: TGTGCCAGGGATGTGGAGGGACCGGTTGAAGCTTTCTTT. Translated: CARDVEGPVEAFF. The whole variable domain, filled in from reference TRBV30 and TRBJ1-1, reads SQTIHQWPATLVQPVGSPLSLECTVEGTSNPNLYWYRQAAGRGLQLLFYSVGIGQISSEVPQNLSASRPQDRQFILSSKKLLLSDSGFYLCARDVEGPVEAFFGQGTRLTVV.

The chain employs TRBV5-4 and TRBJ1-4; D gene uncertain. Germline loops: CDR1 SGHNT, CDR2 YYREEE (reference sequence). Trimming removed 0 bases at V and 8 bases at J, with 11 bases between. The CDR3 totals 14 residues. The CDR3 protein is CASSLARGGEKLFF. DNA for the CDR3: TGTGCCAGCAGCTTGGCCCGAGGTGGGGAAAAACTGTTTTTT.

The chain joins TRBV19 to TRBJ2-3; tentatively, D is TRBD1 (6 bases). Germline lookup yields CDR1 LNHDA and CDR2 SQIVND (reference sequence). Trimming cost V 9 bases and J 3 bases, with 10 bases left between them. This CDR3 has 12 amino acids. The CDR3 loop is CASGGQTDTQYF. DNA for the CDR3: TGTGCCAGCGGCGGACAGACAGATACGCAGTATTTT.

This chain links TRBV6-1 with TRBJ2-3; D may be TRBD2 (7 bases). Trimming pared 2 bases from V and 4 bases from J, leaving 13 bases between. Germline assignment: CDR1 MNHNS and CDR2 SASEGT. The CDR3 runs 15 residues. As DNA, the CDR3 is TGTGCCAGCAGTGAACGAACGGGGGGCGCAGATACGCAGTATTTT. It encodes CASSERTGGADTQYF.

The rearrangement joins TRBV30 to TRBJ2-6, with D unclear. CDR1 is GTSNPN, CDR2 SVGIG, per germline (reference sequence). V was pared by 0 bases and J by 0 bases, with 9 bases between. CDR3 length: 16 amino acids. Written as DNA, the CDR3 is TGTGCCTGGAGTGTACGCCGAGGCTCTGGGGCCAACGTCCTGACTTTC. Translating gives CAWSVRRGSGANVLTF.

The chain recombines TRBV6-6 with TRBJ2-7, with D unresolved. Trimming shortened V by 1 base and J by 2 bases, and 9 bases separated the two germline ends. Germline V CDR1 and CDR2: MNHNY, SVGAGI (reference sequence). The CDR3 length is 14 residues. CDR3 bases: TGTGCCAGCAGTTACTTAACAGAAGCCTACGAGCAGTACTTC. This translates into CASSYLTEAYEQYF.

V usage is TRBV28 and J usage is TRBJ1-1; D remains ambiguous. CDR1 is MDHEN and CDR2 is SYDVKM in the germline V gene. The V and J ends lost 6 bases and 0 bases respectively, with 14 bases between them. The CDR3 is 15 amino acids. The CDR3 coding sequence is TGTGCCAGCAGCCTCTATAGAATGGTGAACACTGAAGCTTTCTTT. This gives the protein CASSLYRMVNTEAFF.

The chain uses TRBV5-1 and TRBJ2-5; 11 bases are a match to TRBD1. The germline CDR1 and CDR2 sequences are SGHRS and YFSETQ. This CDR3 spans 15 amino acids. V was clipped by 4 bases and J by 6 bases; unmatched bases: 8. CDR3: CASSGGTGGAKTQYF. In DNA form, the CDR3 reads TGCGCCAGCAGCGGCGGGACAGGGGGGGCGAAGACCCAGTACTTC.

The rearrangement uses TRBV6-5 and TRBJ2-3, with TRBD1 identical over 12 bases. CDR3 length: 14 amino acids. Losses at the gene ends were 6 bases for V and 7 bases for J; bases not matched to a gene: 5. Germline CDR1 reads MNHEY; CDR2 reads SVGAGI. The CDR3 loop reads CASRGTGGWYTQYF. In nucleotides, the CDR3 is TGTGCCAGCAGAGGGACAGGGGGCTGGTATACGCAGTATTTT.

This chain joins TRBV6-5 and TRBJ2-5; D remains unclear. Germline CDR1 MNHEY, CDR2 SVGAGI. The length of the CDR3 is 12 residues. The ends were cut back, 4 bases at V and 5 bases at J, with 8 bases in the middle. The CDR3 loop reads CASSSSRETQYF. The CDR3 nucleotides are TGTGCCAGCAGTTCCTCGCGGGAGACCCAGTACTTC.

In its sample, this clone was seen once. The chain joins TRBV2 to TRBJ2-3; TRBD2 matches 7 bases. The length of the CDR3 is 13 residues. The V segment lost 7 bases and the J segment 6 bases; nucleotides outside the gene matches: 7. The germline CDR1 and CDR2 sequences are SNHLY and FYNNEI. The CDR3 DNA is TGTGCCAGCACAGGGAGGGGAAGGGATACGCAGTATTTT. Its translation is CASTGRGRDTQYF.

In this sample, this clone turned up once. The CDR3 protein is CASSPEPGLNTEAFF. The CDR3 nucleotides read TGTGCCAGCAGTCCAGAGCCGGGGTTGAACACTGAAGCTTTCTTT. This chain connects TRBV7-6 to TRBJ1-1, with D hard to call. V shed 6 bases and J shed 0 bases, with 14 bases lying between them. The germline V gene encodes CDR1 SGHVS and CDR2 FNYEAQ. The CDR3 extends over 15 amino acids.

J is TRBJ2-3 and V is TRBV11-2, with D uncertain. Trimming cost V 1 base and J 6 bases, with 11 bases left between them. This CDR3 has 14 amino acids. Germline CDR1 and CDR2: SGHAT and FQNNGV. CDR3 DNA: TGTGCCAGCAGCTTAGGACTCGCGGCGGATACGCAGTATTTT. Protein: CASSLGLAADTQYF.